The 28 T cell receptor beta chains below were found in one sample sequenced in a study of shared clonotypes between healthy human individuals. The protocol was immunoSEQ multiplex PCR, while the TCRdb copy is restricted to in-frame clones and leaves out a portion. The data show 2 million to 2.5 million clones, 85% to 95% seen once. Sequences were obtained from naive CD4+ T cells sorted from blood. Subset specified: CD45RA+ positively selected. The origin of the receptors is a man aged 18 to 35 in good health.

This clone was counted once. The rearrangement uses TRBV30 and TRBJ1-2; TRBD1 matches 7 bases. Germline CDR1 and CDR2: GTSNPN and SVGIG (reference sequence). The CDR3 has 15 amino acids. The V and J ends lost 0 bases and 4 bases, in that order; junction bases with no gene match: 8. The CDR3 sequence is CAWSVRRDSLYGYTF. DNA for the CDR3: TGTGCCTGGAGTGTAAGGCGGGACAGCCTCTATGGCTACACCTTC.

Comments on this clone: A much larger clone lies one base from this, so it may be a read error. This chain connects TRBV7-8 to TRBJ1-1; no reliable D call. Deletions cut 1 base from V and 0 bases from J, with 6 bases between. Germline V gene data show CDR1 as SGHVS and CDR2 as FQNEAQ. The CDR3 covers 14 residues. For the CDR3, the DNA is TGTGCCAGCAGCTTAGTAGGGATGAACACTGAAGCTTTCTTT. Its protein product is CASSLVGMNTEAFF.

In this sample, this clone turned up a few times. V usage is TRBV30 and J usage is TRBJ2-2; 9 bases fit TRBD1. Per the germline V gene, CDR1 is GTSNPN and CDR2 is SVGIG (reference sequence). The CDR3 contains 14 residues. V was clipped by 5 bases and J by 1 base; unmatched bases: 2. The CDR3 DNA sequence: TGTGCCTGGGGACAGGGGAAGAACACCGGGGAGCTGTTTTTT. Translating gives CAWGQGKNTGELFF.

For this clone: The same CDR3 is also encoded by other DNA sequences in this sample. This sequence joins TRBV20-1 and TRBJ2-1; D is uncertain. Germline CDR1 reads DFQATT; CDR2 reads SNEGSKA (reference sequence). The CDR3 runs to 10 residues. Trimming took off 5 bases at V and 5 bases at J, with 4 bases between the two ends. The CDR3 nucleotides read TGCAGTGCTTCTCACAATGAGCAGTTCTTC. Translation gives CSASHNEQFF.

Worth noting for this clone: The sample holds other DNA sequences that translate to the same CDR3. The chain links TRBV7-9 to TRBJ1-6; maybe TRBD1 (5 bases). The germline V and J ends were trimmed by 5 bases and 7 bases, with 9 bases remaining between them. The CDR3 runs to 13 residues. The V gene's germline CDR1 is SEHNR and CDR2 FQNEAQ (reference sequence). CDR3 sequence: CASSRDGNSPLHF. The CDR3 DNA follows: TGTGCCAGCAGCCGGGACGGAAATTCACCCCTCCACTTT.

This rearrangement joins TRBV11-2 to TRBJ2-2, with D hard to call. V lost 0 bases, J lost 2 bases, and 7 bases lay in between. Germline V gene sequence: CDR1 SGHAT, CDR2 FQNNGV. The CDR3 runs 15 residues. The CDR3 loop is CASSLDRRNTGELFF. CDR3 sequence (DNA): TGTGCCAGCAGCTTAGACAGGCGAAACACCGGGGAGCTGTTTTTT. Combining the CDR3 with reference TRBV11-2 and TRBJ2-2 gives the whole variable domain EAGVAQSPRYKIIEKRQSVAFWCNPISGHATLYWYQQILGQGPKLLIQFQNNGVVDDSQLPKDRFSAERLKGVDSTLKIQPAKLEDSAVYLCASSLDRRNTGELFFGEGSRLTVL.

This clone was found once. DNA of the CDR3: TGTGCCAGCACCTCGGGACAGGGTCCCTATGGCTACACCTTC. Protein product: CASTSGQGPYGYTF. The genes are TRBV7-9 and TRBJ1-2, with TRBD1 matching over 9 bases. Germline loops: CDR1 SEHNR, CDR2 FQNEAQ (reference sequence). This CDR3 comprises 14 residues. With 7 bases clipped from V and 4 bases from J, the junction kept 7 bases outside the gene matches.

DNA for the CDR3: TGTGCCAGCAGCTTGGAGGGGACCGGTACAGATACGCAGTATTTT. It specifies CASSLEGTGTDTQYF. The chain employs TRBV5-4 and TRBJ2-3; D may be TRBD1 or TRBD2 (5 bases each). The CDR3 consists of 15 residues. The V and J ends lost 0 bases and 3 bases respectively, with 11 bases between them. Germline V gene lookup returns CDR1 SGHNT and CDR2 YYREEE (reference sequence). Full variable domain (outside the CDR3, taken from reference TRBV5-4 and TRBJ2-3): ETGVTQSPTHLIKTRGQQVTLRCSSQSGHNTVSWYQQALGQGPQFIFQYYREEENGRGNFPPRFSGLQFPNYSSELNVNALELDDSALYLCASSLEGTGTDTQYFGPGTRLTVL.

The chain has TRBV10-2 and TRBJ1-6; D remains unclear. V lost 2 bases and J 0 bases, leaving 8 bases between the germline ends. The CDR3 spans 16 residues. The germline gives CDR1 WSHSY, CDR2 SAAADI. CDR3 sequence reads: CASSEGWGSYNSPLHF. As DNA, the CDR3 is TGCGCCAGCAGTGAGGGCTGGGGCTCCTATAATTCACCCCTCCACTTT.

V gene TRBV27 combines with J gene TRBJ2-5, with a possible D match to TRBD1 (5 bases). V dropped 2 bases and J dropped 9 bases, with 13 bases sitting between them. CDR1 and CDR2 (germline): MNHEY, SMNVEV (reference sequence). This CDR3 is 13 amino acids long. CDR3 DNA sequence: TGTGCCAGCAGTTTAATCAGGGATGGGGCCCAGTACTTC. Protein product: CASSLIRDGAQYF.

With respect to this clone: The identical CDR3 is also encoded by other nucleotide sequences in the sample. The chain combines TRBV4-3 with TRBJ2-1; 11 bases map to TRBD2. CDR1 is LGHNA, CDR2 YSLEER, per germline. Trimming removed 3 bases from V and 2 bases from J; junction bases left unmatched: 0. This CDR3 is built from 15 residues. The CDR3 coding sequence is TGCGCCAGCAGCCAGGGACTAGCGGCCTACAATGAGCAGTTCTTC. Protein product: CASSQGLAAYNEQFF.

Written as DNA, the CDR3 is TGTGCCAGCAGCTCCGCTGGGTACAATGAGCAGTTCTTC. Its translation: CASSSAGYNEQFF. The chain couples TRBV11-3 to TRBJ2-1; unclear D gene. This CDR3 spans 13 amino acids. Trimming removed 4 bases from V and 4 bases from J, with 8 bases in between. Germline lookup yields CDR1 SGHNT and CDR2 YENEEA.

This clone appeared once. The J gene is TRBJ1-2, the V gene TRBV19; D may be TRBD1 (5 bases). V was pared by 6 bases and J by 4 bases, with 12 bases between. Germline V gene lookup returns CDR1 LNHDA and CDR2 SQIVND (reference sequence). CDR3 length: 13 amino acids. The CDR3 DNA reads as TGTGCCAGTAGGACGGCGGGACGCTATGGCTACACCTTC. It is translated as CASRTAGRYGYTF.

The chain recombines TRBV6-6 with TRBJ2-5; no clear D gene. Germline assignment: CDR1 MNHNY and CDR2 SVGAGI (reference sequence). Between the trimmed V and J ends, which lost 10 bases and 3 bases, there was a span of 15 bases. This CDR3 has 13 residues. The CDR3 bases are TGTGCCAACTCCGCATCAGGTGAAGAGACCCAGTACTTC. Its translation is CANSASGEETQYF.

The chain couples TRBV9 to TRBJ2-1; unclear D gene. CDR3 length: 19 residues. Trimming cost V 2 bases and J 0 bases, with 21 bases left between them. The V gene's germline CDR1 is SGDLS and CDR2 YYNGEE. The CDR3 sequence: CASSVSSGPVVSSYNEQFF. The CDR3 bases are TGTGCCAGCAGCGTTAGCTCCGGCCCTGTCGTAAGCTCCTACAATGAGCAGTTCTTC. Drawing the rest from reference TRBV9 and TRBJ2-1, the complete variable domain is DSGVTQTPKHLITATGQRVTLRCSPRSGDLSVYWYQQSLDQGLQFLIQYYNGEERAKGNILERFSAQQFPDLHSELNLSSLELGDSALYFCASSVSSGPVVSSYNEQFFGPGTRLTVL.

This clone has a single count. The V gene is TRBV18, the J gene TRBJ2-5, with D tentatively TRBD2 (6 bases). Trimming took off 2 bases at V and 4 bases at J, with 17 bases between the two ends. This CDR3 spans 16 amino acids. Germline CDR1 and CDR2: KGHSH and LQKENI. The CDR3 reads CASSPVDAGPAETQYF. As DNA, the CDR3 is TGTGCCAGCTCACCAGTGGATGCGGGGCCAGCAGAGACCCAGTACTTC.

This CDR3 is CASSPTETSGETQYF. The CDR3 DNA reads TGTGCCAGCTCACCTACGGAGACTAGTGGGGAGACCCAGTACTTC. The gene calls are TRBV18 and TRBJ2-5; D possibly corresponds to TRBD2 (6 bases). The germline V and J ends were trimmed by 3 bases and 5 bases, with 16 bases remaining between them. Germline V gene data show CDR1 as KGHSH and CDR2 as LQKENI. The CDR3 is 15 residues long.

This clone was detected once. The chain uses TRBV19 and TRBJ2-1; 7 bases are shared with TRBD2. This CDR3 comprises 14 residues. From germline, CDR1 is LNHDA and CDR2 SQIVND (reference sequence). Trimming cost V 8 bases and J 7 bases; bases outside gene matches: 11. The CDR3 DNA follows: TGTGCCAGTTCGAGCGGGGCGGATAAGAATGAGCAGTTCTTC. Translation gives CASSSGADKNEQFF.

CDR3 sequence: CGSNPTGEGQPQHF. CDR3 bases: TGTGGAAGCAACCCTACAGGGGAAGGGCAGCCCCAGCATTTT. V gene TRBV9 combines with J gene TRBJ1-5; TRBD1 matches 7 bases. The V gene's germline CDR1 is SGDLS and CDR2 YYNGEE. This CDR3 has 14 amino acids.

V and J are TRBV6-1 and TRBJ1-5, with D possibly being TRBD1 (5 bases). Germline assignment: CDR1 MNHNS and CDR2 SASEGT. V lost 6 bases to trimming and J lost 3 bases, with 15 bases between them. This CDR3 is 15 amino acids long. Here the CDR3 DNA reads TGTGCCAGCAGCGTATTGTGGGGGGACAATCAGCCCCAGCATTTT. Translation: CASSVLWGDNQPQHF.

Details on this clone: At the DNA level, this CDR3 is encoded by other sequences in the same sample as well. This sequence joins TRBV7-9 and TRBJ1-3, with 7 bases lining up with TRBD1. This CDR3 comprises 15 residues. V was clipped by 5 bases and J by 2 bases; unmatched bases: 6. Germline V CDR1 and CDR2: SEHNR, FQNEAQ (reference sequence). This chain's CDR3 is CASSLQGTAGNTIYF. In DNA form, the CDR3 reads TGTGCCAGCAGCCTGCAAGGGACAGCTGGAAACACCATATATTTT.

This chain uses TRBV6-6 with TRBJ2-2, with 13 nucleotides matching TRBD2. Germline CDR1 MNHNY, CDR2 SVGAGI (reference sequence). J lost 4 bases, V lost 4 bases, and 3 bases had no gene match. There are 16 residues in the CDR3. In nucleotides, the CDR3 is TGTGCCAGCAGTTCTCGGACTAGCGGGGGCACCGGGGAGCTGTTTTTT. Protein product: CASSSRTSGGTGELFF.

The rearrangement joins TRBV19 to TRBJ2-7, with D unresolved. The CDR3 totals 15 residues. Germline loops: CDR1 LNHDA, CDR2 SQIVND (reference sequence). V was trimmed by 5 bases and J by 3 bases, leaving 17 bases between them. This chain's CDR3 is CASSPRVLEHYEQYF. The CDR3 DNA is TGTGCCAGTAGTCCCCGAGTGCTGGAACACTACGAGCAGTACTTC.

The gene calls are TRBV6-6 and TRBJ1-1; a possible D gene is TRBD1 (5 bases). The CDR3 runs to 16 residues. V gave up 5 bases and J gave up 0 bases, with 16 bases separating them. The V gene's germline CDR1 is MNHNY and CDR2 SVGAGI (reference sequence). CDR3 sequence (DNA): TGTGCCAGCAGTGCGCTACGTGCAGGGTTGAACACTGAAGCTTTCTTT. Translation: CASSALRAGLNTEAFF.

This clone was counted once. The genes are TRBV6-5 and TRBJ2-7, with TRBD2 matching over 8 bases. The V gene's germline CDR1 is MNHEY and CDR2 SVGAGI. The CDR3 consists of 16 residues. J lost 2 bases, V lost 4 bases, and 10 bases had no gene match. CDR3 nucleotide sequence: TGTGCCAGCAGTTCGGTAAGCGGGGGCCTAACCTACGAGCAGTACTTC. Translated, it gives CASSSVSGGLTYEQYF.

This clone was recorded only once. This chain connects TRBV6-6 to TRBJ1-2; D is possibly TRBD1 (5 bases). CDR3 length equals 11 residues. Germline values: CDR1 MNHNY, CDR2 SVGAGI (reference sequence). V was trimmed by 5 bases and J by 8 bases, leaving 9 bases between them. The CDR3 loop reads CASSTGGGYTF. The CDR3 DNA reads as TGTGCCAGCAGTACAGGTGGCGGCTACACCTTC.

This chain links TRBV4-1 with TRBJ2-7; the match to TRBD1 covers 7 bases. The CDR3 has 15 amino acids. With 4 bases clipped from V and 2 bases from J, the junction kept 8 bases outside the gene matches. Germline CDR1 reads MGHRA; CDR2 reads YSYEKL. Here the CDR3 reads CASSRGTGDTYEQYF. The CDR3 bases are TGCGCCAGCAGCCGAGGAACAGGGGATACCTACGAGCAGTACTTC.

This chain connects TRBV5-4 to TRBJ2-1; the match to TRBD2 covers 8 bases. From germline, CDR1 is SGHNT and CDR2 YYREEE (reference sequence). V lost 0 bases to trimming and J lost 4 bases; unmatched junction nucleotides: 6. This CDR3 is 16 amino acids long. The CDR3 DNA is TGTGCCAGCAGCTTGGGAGTAGCGGGGCAATACAATGAGCAGTTCTTC. Translation: CASSLGVAGQYNEQFF.